Presented here are 15 T cell receptor beta chains from one specimen sequenced in a study of response to subunit inactivated influenza vaccine. In TCRdb, the RT-PCR reads were re-called with MiXCR into one record per CDR3 protein. Of 500,000 to 700,000 distinct CDR3 sequences listed, under 30% are singletons. These data also featured in a second study, about T cells expressing NK-cell markers. That investigation notes: The TCR beta cDNA came from 5'RACE template switching with UMIs.

Material: CD4+ T cells sorted from PBMCs, obtained 12 days after vaccination. All receptors derive from a man aged 45 to 65 who received an inactivated influenza vaccine.

The chain has TRBV6-1 and TRBJ2-2; 8 nucleotides match TRBD1. The V segment lost 3 bases and the J segment 4 bases; nucleotides outside the gene matches: 7. Germline assignment: CDR1 MNHNS and CDR2 SASEGT. This CDR3 has 16 residues. CDR3 sequence (DNA): TGTGCCAGCAGTGACGTCGACAGGGGTGGCACCGGGGAGCTGTTTTTT. Amino acid sequence: CASSDVDRGGTGELFF.

The chain has TRBV4-3 and TRBJ2-1; TRBD2 aligns across 14 bases. Unmatched junction bases numbered 8, after V lost 4 bases and J lost 6 bases. From germline, CDR1 is LGHNA and CDR2 YSLEER. The CDR3 contains 17 residues. This CDR3 reads CASSRRLAGGPGNEQFF. For the CDR3, the DNA is TGCGCCAGCAGCCGTAGACTAGCGGGGGGGCCTGGCAATGAGCAGTTCTTC.

This clonotype was counted between two and nine times. V and J are TRBV5-5 and TRBJ2-5; D is unclear. The germline V gene has CDR1 SGHKS and CDR2 YYEKEE (reference sequence). This CDR3 comprises 14 residues. Trimming left V 7 bases short and J 5 bases short, with 18 bases between. The CDR3 DNA sequence: TGTGCCAGCGCGTCCTCGGACCTCCGGGAGACCCAGTACTTC. Translation gives CASASSDLRETQYF.

The chain employs TRBV20-1 and TRBJ1-6; no definite D call. The CDR3 sequence is 17 residues long. V lost 0 bases and J 5 bases, leaving 17 bases between the germline ends. Per the germline V gene, CDR1 is DFQATT and CDR2 is SNEGSKA (reference sequence). CDR3 sequence: CSARDVGPLADNSPLHF. The CDR3 coding sequence is TGCAGTGCTAGAGATGTAGGTCCTCTTGCAGATAATTCACCCCTCCACTTT.

In its sample, this clonotype was seen many times. The CDR3 loop reads CASSQDARWGTSGAPYNEQFF. DNA of the CDR3: TGTGCCAGCAGCCAAGATGCTAGGTGGGGGACTAGCGGGGCCCCCTACAATGAGCAGTTCTTC. The chain employs TRBV3-1 and TRBJ2-1; 13 nucleotides match TRBD2. V lost 0 bases to trimming and J lost 2 bases; unmatched junction nucleotides: 13. Germline V lookup: CDR1 LGHDT, CDR2 YNNKEL (reference sequence). The CDR3 is 21 residues long.

On this clonotype itself: The germline gene is not matched at one end of the junction; a read error may be the cause. The chain employs TRBV12-3 or TRBV12-4 and TRBJ2-1, with D possibly TRBD2 on 6 matching bases. The CDR3 has 14 amino acids. In DNA, the CDR3 is TGTGCCAGCAGCCGATCGGGGGAATATAACCGGGACCCCTTC. This codes for CASSRSGEYNRDPF.

The CDR3, as DNA: TGTGCCACCGGATCTTTCAGGGGGCTCGGTCAATCGGCTTTCTTT. This encodes CATGSFRGLGQSAFF. The chain uses TRBV15 and TRBJ1-1, with 8 bases fitting TRBD1. CDR1 is LNHNV and CDR2 is YYDKDF in the germline V gene (reference sequence). With 8 bases clipped from V and 11 bases from J, the junction kept 19 bases outside the gene matches. This CDR3 has 15 residues. Based on the CDR3 plus reference TRBV15 and TRBJ1-1, the full variable domain is DAMVIQNPRYQVTQFGKPVTLSCSQTLNHNVMYWYQQKSSQAPKLLFHYYDKDFNNEADTPDNFQSRRPNTSFCFLDIRSPGLGDTAMYLCATGSFRGLGQSAFFGQGTRLTVV.

V gene TRBV20-1 combines with J gene TRBJ2-1; 10 nucleotides align to TRBD1. The trim removed 3 bases at V and 12 bases at J, leaving 8 bases unmatched. Germline V lookup: CDR1 DFQATT, CDR2 SNEGSKA (reference sequence). This CDR3 has 13 residues. CDR3 region: CSASDWDRGGQFF. DNA of the CDR3: TGCAGTGCTAGCGACTGGGACAGGGGCGGGCAGTTCTTC.

This sequence joins TRBV4-3 and TRBJ2-7; 9 nucleotides agree with TRBD1. The V gene's germline CDR1 is LGHNA and CDR2 YSLEER. This CDR3 is built from 16 residues. The junction had 13 bases not matched to a gene; V was cut back by 4 bases and J by 6 bases. CDR3 nucleotide sequence: TGCGCCAGCAGCCCAGCCACAGGGGGCGCCTACTCCGAGCAGTACTTC. This translates into CASSPATGGAYSEQYF.

The chain recombines TRBV10-3 with TRBJ2-1; TRBD1 agrees at 7 bases. Looked up from germline, CDR1 is ENHRY and CDR2 is SYGVKD. This CDR3 comprises 14 residues. Germline trimming cut 6 bases from V and 6 bases from J; bases unmatched to any gene: 8. CDR3 sequence (DNA): TGTGCCATCAGGGGGGACAGCTCGAGCAATGAGCAGTTCTTC. Its protein product is CAIRGDSSSNEQFF.

This chain joins TRBV6-2 or TRBV6-3 and TRBJ2-4; D is unclear. The V end lost 6 bases, the J end lost 0 bases, and 18 bases lay between the germline ends. Germline CDR1 and CDR2: MNHEY and SVGEGT. CDR3 size: 17 residues. CDR3 nucleotides: TGTGCCAGCAGGGGAACCGGAGAGGTCCTAGCCAAAAACATTCAGTACTTC. Protein sequence: CASRGTGEVLAKNIQYF.

This clonotype was counted a few times. The gene calls are TRBV7-9 and TRBJ2-2, with 7 bases that match TRBD2. CDR1 and CDR2 (germline): SEHNR, FQNEAQ (reference sequence). Losses at the gene ends were 5 bases for V and 1 base for J; bases not matched to a gene: 7. CDR3 length equals 16 residues. CDR3 sequence reads: CASSPFTSENTGELFF. CDR3 DNA: TGTGCCAGCAGCCCCTTTACTAGCGAGAACACCGGGGAGCTGTTTTTT.

V gene TRBV19 combines with J gene TRBJ2-7; 9 positions agree with TRBD1. This CDR3 region has 17 residues. With V trimmed by 1 base and J by 4 bases, 11 bases remained unmatched. CDR1 and CDR2 (germline): LNHDA, SQIVND (reference sequence). The CDR3 sequence: CASSIGAPGQGPYEQYF. The CDR3 DNA is TGTGCCAGTAGTATAGGAGCCCCAGGACAGGGGCCTTACGAGCAGTACTTC.

The chain employs TRBV20-1 and TRBJ1-2; no clear D. The CDR3 covers 13 residues. V was cut by 2 bases and J by 2 bases, with 9 bases left in between. CDR1 is DFQATT, CDR2 SNEGSKA, per germline (reference sequence). The CDR3: CSARIERNYGYTF. The CDR3 nucleotides are TGCAGTGCTAGAATTGAGAGGAACTATGGCTACACCTTC.

This clonotype was counted between two and nine times. This chain connects TRBV9 to TRBJ2-5; 7 nucleotides align to TRBD1. This CDR3 is built from 15 residues. Germline loops: CDR1 SGDLS, CDR2 YYNGEE. V dropped 2 bases and J dropped 0; count of bases not matched to a gene: 4. The CDR3 DNA follows: TGTGCCAGCAGCGTGGCGACAGGGAACCAAGAGACCCAGTACTTC. Residues: CASSVATGNQETQYF.